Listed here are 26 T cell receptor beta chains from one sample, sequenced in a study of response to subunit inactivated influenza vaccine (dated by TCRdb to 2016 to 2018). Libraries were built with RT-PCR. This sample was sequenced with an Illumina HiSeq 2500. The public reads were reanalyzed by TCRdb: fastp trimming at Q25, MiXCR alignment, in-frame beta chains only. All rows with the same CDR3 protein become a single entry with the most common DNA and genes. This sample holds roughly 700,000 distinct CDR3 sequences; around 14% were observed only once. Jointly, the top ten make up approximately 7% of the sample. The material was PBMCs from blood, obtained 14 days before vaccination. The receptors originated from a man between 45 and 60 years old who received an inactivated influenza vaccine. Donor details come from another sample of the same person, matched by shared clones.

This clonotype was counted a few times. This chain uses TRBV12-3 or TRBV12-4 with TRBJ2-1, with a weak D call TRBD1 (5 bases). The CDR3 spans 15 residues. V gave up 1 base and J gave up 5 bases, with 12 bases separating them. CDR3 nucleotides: TGTGCCAGCAGTTTAGGCCAGGGAAGCCACAATGAGCAGTTCTTC. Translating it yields CASSLGQGSHNEQFF.

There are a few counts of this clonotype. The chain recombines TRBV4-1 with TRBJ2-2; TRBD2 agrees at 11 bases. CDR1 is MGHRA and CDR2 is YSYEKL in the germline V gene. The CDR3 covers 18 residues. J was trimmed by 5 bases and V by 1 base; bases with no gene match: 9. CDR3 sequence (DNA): TGCGCCAGCAGCCAAGTCGTCTCCGGGACTAGCGGTACCGGGGAGCTGTTTTTT. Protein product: CASSQVVSGTSGTGELFF.

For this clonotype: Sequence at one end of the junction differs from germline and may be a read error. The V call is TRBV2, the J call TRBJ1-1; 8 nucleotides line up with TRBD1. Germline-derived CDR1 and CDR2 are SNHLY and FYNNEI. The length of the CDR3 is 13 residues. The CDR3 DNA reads TGTGCCAGCAGCGGACAGGGAGGGACTGAAGCTTGCTTT. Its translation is CASSGQGGTEACF.

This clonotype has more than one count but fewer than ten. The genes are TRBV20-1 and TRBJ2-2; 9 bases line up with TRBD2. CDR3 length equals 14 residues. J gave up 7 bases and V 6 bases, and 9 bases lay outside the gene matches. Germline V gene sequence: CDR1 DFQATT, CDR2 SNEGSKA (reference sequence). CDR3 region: CSALRGGRGGELFF. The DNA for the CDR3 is TGCAGTGCATTGCGGGGGGGCCGAGGCGGGGAGCTGTTTTTT.

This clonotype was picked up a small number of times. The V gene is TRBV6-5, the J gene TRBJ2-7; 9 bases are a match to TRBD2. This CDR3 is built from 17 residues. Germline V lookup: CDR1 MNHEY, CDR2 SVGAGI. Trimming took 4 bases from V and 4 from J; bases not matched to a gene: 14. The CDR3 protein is CASSSFGGREGTYEQYF. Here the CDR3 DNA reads TGTGCCAGCAGTTCCTTTGGAGGGCGGGAGGGCACGTACGAGCAGTACTTC.

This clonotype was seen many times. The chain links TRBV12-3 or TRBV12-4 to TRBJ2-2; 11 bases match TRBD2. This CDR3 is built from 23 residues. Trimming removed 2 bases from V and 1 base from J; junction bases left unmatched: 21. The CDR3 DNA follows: TGTGCCAGCAGTTTAAGGGACGTTCTAGCGGGAGGATTTGGGGCCTGGAACACCGGGGAGCTGTTTTTT. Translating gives CASSLRDVLAGGFGAWNTGELFF.

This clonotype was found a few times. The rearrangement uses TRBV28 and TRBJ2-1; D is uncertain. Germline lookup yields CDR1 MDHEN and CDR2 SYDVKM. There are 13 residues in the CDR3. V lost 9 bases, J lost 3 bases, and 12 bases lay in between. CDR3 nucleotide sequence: TGTGCCAGTACAACGAACAACTACAATGAGCAGTTCTTC. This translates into CASTTNNYNEQFF.

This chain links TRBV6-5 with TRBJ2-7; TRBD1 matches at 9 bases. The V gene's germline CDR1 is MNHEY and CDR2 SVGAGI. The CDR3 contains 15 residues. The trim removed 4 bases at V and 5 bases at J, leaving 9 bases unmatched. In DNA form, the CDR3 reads TGTGCCAGCAGTTTTTTGGGGACAGGGTACCACGAGCAGTACTTC. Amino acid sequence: CASSFLGTGYHEQYF.

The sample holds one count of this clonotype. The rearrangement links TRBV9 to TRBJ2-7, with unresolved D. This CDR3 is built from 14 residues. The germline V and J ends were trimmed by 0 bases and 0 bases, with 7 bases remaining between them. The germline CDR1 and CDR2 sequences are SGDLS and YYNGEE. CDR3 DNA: TGTGCCAGCAGCGTAGAAGGCGTCTCCTACGAGCAGTACTTC. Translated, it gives CASSVEGVSYEQYF.

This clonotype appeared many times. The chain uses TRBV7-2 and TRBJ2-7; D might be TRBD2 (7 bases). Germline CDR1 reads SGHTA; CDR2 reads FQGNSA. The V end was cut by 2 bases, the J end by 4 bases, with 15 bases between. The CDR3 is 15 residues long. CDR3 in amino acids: CASSLRWEGGYEQYF. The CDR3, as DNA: TGTGCCAGCAGCTTAAGGTGGGAGGGGGGATACGAGCAGTACTTC.

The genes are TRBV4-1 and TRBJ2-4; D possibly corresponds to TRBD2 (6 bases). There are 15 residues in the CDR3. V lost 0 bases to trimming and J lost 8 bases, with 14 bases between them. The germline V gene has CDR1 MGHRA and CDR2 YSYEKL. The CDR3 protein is CASSQDWGQRDIQYF. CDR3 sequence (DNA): TGCGCCAGCAGCCAAGATTGGGGTCAGCGGGACATTCAGTACTTC.

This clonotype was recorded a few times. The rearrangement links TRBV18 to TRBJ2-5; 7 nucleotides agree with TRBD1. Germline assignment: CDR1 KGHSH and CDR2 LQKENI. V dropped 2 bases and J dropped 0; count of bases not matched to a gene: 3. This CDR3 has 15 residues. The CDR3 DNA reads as TGTGCCAGCTCACCAGGACAGGAGAACCAAGAGACCCAGTACTTC. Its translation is CASSPGQENQETQYF.

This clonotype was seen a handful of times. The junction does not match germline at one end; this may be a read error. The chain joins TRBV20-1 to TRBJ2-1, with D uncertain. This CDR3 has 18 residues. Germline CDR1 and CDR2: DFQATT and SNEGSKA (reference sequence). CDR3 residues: CSASPLSSQRRSYNEQSF. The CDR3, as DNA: TGCAGTGCTAGTCCGTTATCCTCCCAGAGGCGCTCCTACAATGAGCAGTCCTTC.

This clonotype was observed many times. The CDR3 spells CSARRGEQNTEAFF. The CDR3 DNA reads TGCAGTGCTAGGCGTGGGGAGCAGAACACTGAAGCTTTCTTT. The chain links TRBV20-1 to TRBJ1-1, with D uncertain. The V gene lost 3 bases and the J gene lost 1 base, with 12 bases spanning the gap. The germline V gene has CDR1 DFQATT and CDR2 SNEGSKA (reference sequence). The CDR3 extends over 14 amino acids.

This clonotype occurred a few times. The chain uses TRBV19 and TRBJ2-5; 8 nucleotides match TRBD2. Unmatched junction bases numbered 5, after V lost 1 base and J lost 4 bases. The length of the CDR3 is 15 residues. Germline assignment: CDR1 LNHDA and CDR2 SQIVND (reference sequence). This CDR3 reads CASSIGSGRGETQYF. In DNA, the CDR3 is TGTGCCAGTAGTATAGGCAGCGGGAGAGGAGAGACCCAGTACTTC.

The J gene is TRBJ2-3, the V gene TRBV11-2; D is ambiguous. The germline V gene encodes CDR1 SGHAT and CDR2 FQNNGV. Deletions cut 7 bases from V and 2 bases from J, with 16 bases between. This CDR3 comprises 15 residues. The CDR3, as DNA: TGTGCCAGCATCCCCCGCGACCGGTACACAGATACGCAGTATTTT. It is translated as CASIPRDRYTDTQYF.

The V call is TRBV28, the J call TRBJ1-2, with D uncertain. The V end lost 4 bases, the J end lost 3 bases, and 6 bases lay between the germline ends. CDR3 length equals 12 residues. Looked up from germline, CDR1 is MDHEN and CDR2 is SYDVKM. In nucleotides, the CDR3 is TGTGCCAGCAGTTCCATTTACTATGGCTACACCTTC. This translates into CASSSIYYGYTF.

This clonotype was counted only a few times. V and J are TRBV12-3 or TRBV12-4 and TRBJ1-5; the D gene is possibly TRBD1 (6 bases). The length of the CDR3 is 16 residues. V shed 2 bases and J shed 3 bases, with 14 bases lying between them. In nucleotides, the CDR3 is TGTGCCAGCAGTTTATCAACAGGGAGTCCCAATCAGCCCCAGCATTTT. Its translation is CASSLSTGSPNQPQHF.

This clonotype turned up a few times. In DNA, the CDR3 is TGTGCCAGCAGTTTTCCTTCGTGGGCTAGCGGGGGGGCCGCAGATACGCAGTATTTT. Its protein product is CASSFPSWASGGAADTQYF. V is TRBV28 and J is TRBJ2-3, with 12 bases fitting TRBD2. CDR1 and CDR2 (germline): MDHEN, SYDVKM. This CDR3 comprises 19 residues. Germline trimming cut 3 bases from V and 4 bases from J; bases unmatched to any gene: 14.

The CDR3 sequence is CATSRGEGGRAGETQYF. The CDR3 region has the DNA TGTGCCACCAGCAGAGGGGAAGGCGGGAGGGCCGGAGAGACCCAGTACTTC. The V and J genes are TRBV15 and TRBJ2-5, with 9 bases that match TRBD2. Germline-derived CDR1 and CDR2 are LNHNV and YYDKDF (reference sequence). The CDR3 extends over 17 amino acids. Trimming at V came to 1 base and at J to 4 bases, leaving 10 bases not matched to a gene.

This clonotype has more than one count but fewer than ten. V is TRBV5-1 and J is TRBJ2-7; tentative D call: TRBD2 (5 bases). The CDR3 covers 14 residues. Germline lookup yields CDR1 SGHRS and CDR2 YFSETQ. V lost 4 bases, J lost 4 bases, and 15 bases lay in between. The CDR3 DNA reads TGCGCCAGCAGCAAGGTCACTAGGTTGTACGAGCAGTACTTC. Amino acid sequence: CASSKVTRLYEQYF.

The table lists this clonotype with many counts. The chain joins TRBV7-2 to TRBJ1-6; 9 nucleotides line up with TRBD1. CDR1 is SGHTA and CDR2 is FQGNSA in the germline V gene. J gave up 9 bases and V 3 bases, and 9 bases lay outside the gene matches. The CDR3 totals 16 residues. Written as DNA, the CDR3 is TGTGCCAGCAGCTTGCAAACCGGGACAGGGATTTCACCCCTCCACTTT. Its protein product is CASSLQTGTGISPLHF.

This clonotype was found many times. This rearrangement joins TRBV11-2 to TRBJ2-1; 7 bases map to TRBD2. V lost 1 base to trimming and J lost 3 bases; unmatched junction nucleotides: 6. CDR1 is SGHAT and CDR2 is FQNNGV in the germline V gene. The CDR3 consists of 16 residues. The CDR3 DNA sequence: TGTGCCAGCAGCTTAGTGGCGGGAGCAAACTACAATGAGCAGTTCTTC. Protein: CASSLVAGANYNEQFF.

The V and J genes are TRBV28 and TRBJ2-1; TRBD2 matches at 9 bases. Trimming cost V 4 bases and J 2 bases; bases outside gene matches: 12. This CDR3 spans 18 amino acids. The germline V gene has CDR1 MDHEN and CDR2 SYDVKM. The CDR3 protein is CASSSFQKSGRTYNEQFF. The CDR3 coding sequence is TGTGCCAGCAGTTCGTTCCAGAAGAGCGGGAGGACCTACAATGAGCAGTTCTTC.

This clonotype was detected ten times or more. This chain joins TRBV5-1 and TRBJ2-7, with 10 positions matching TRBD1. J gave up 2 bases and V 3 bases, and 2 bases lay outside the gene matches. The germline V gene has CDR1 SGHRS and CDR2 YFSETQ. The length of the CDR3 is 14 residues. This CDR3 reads CASSWDRGPYEQYF. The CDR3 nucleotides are TGCGCCAGCAGCTGGGACAGGGGTCCCTACGAGCAGTACTTC.

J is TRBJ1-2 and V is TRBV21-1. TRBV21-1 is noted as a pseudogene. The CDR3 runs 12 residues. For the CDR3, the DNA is TGTGCCAAAGCACGGAAAAACTATGGCTACACCTTC. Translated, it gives CAKARKNYGYTF.